This TCR beta chain derives from a study of blood T cells in healthy people across ages. Next came a second PCR, run for about 6 to 11 cycles, which used a sample-barcoded 5' primer along with a J-beta primer mix. TCRdb ran MiXCR on the 5' RACE reads and lists one entry per CDR3 protein. The data contain hundreds of thousands of distinct CDR3 sequences, approximately 25% of them seen just once; the ten biggest clones take up 9.4%. Total RNA extracted from each sample amounted to at least 6 micrograms. This CDR3 contains 14 residues. CDR1 and CDR2 from the germline V gene are SQVTM and ANQGSEA. Trimming stripped 2 bases from V and 2 bases from J, with 12 bases between. These same records also appear under a second study, on T cells of mothers and their children.

The rearrangement uses TRBV29-1 and TRBJ1-1; no clear D. The clonotype originates from a boy younger than 18 in good health. The material sequenced was blood. The CDR3 reads CSVEKVLFNTEAFF. DNA for the CDR3: TGCAGCGTTGAAAAGGTCCTCTTCAACACTGAAGCTTTCTTT.